The text below deals with one TCR beta chain. No antigen is known for it. The entry originates in a study of graft-versus-host responses after intestinal transplantation. General observations from the study: Maximum circulating GvH clone levels tracked with early post-transplant HvG decreases.

The CDR3 extends over 15 amino acids. CDR1 and CDR2 from the germline V gene are LNHDA and SQIVND (reference sequence). V lost 10 bases and J lost 6, with 24 bases in between. Method: immunoSEQ multiplex PCR; TCRdb's copy keeps in-frame clones and lacks some. The data contain around 45,000 clones, roughly 95% of them singletons. The sequence was obtained from a human patient who received an intestinal transplant, so some T cells may come from the graft donor. This chain links TRBV19 with TRBJ1-1; D is possibly TRBD1 (5 bases). The input for sequencing was PBMCs, taken around 48 weeks after intestinal transplant. CDR3 sequence reads: CATKPDRQGLSEAFF. The CDR3 coding sequence is TGTGCCACTAAACCCGACCGGCAGGGCCTTTCTGAAGCTTTCTTT.